This paragraph reports one T cell receptor (beta chain). Antigen: not known. The V gene's germline CDR1 is LNHDA and CDR2 SQIVND (reference sequence). V was trimmed by 9 bases and J by 2 bases, leaving 22 bases between them. The CDR3 runs 16 residues. The sample comes from a study of chemoradiotherapy in HPV16-positive cancers. Study-wide results and caveats: HPV-specific T cells were functionally defined from only a couple of HPV16-positive patients.

Only in-frame clones appear in the TCRdb table, and some are missing; sequencing was by immunoSEQ multiplex PCR. Found here are some 5,000 clones, nearly 80% of them singletons; the top ten hold roughly two fifths. Repertoires were sampled repeatedly during chemoradiotherapy. Sampling was conducted from a patient who underwent chemoradiotherapy. The receptor was isolated from a human donor with HPV-associated anogenital cancer. The chain employs TRBV19 and TRBJ1-2; tentative D call: TRBD1 (5 bases). CDR3 protein: CASKWAHQGRNYGYTF. The DNA of the CDR3 is TGTGCCAGCAAATGGGCCCACCAGGGTCGGAACTATGGCTACACCTTC.